The 22 T cell receptor beta chains reported below all come from one sample, sequenced in a study of PD-1 blockade in classical Hodgkin lymphoma. Noted time point: cycle 4 day 1 (C4D1), after more than 5 weeks of nivolumab. The patients all showed relapse after autologous stem cell transplantation, while their brentuximab vedotin exposure varied. This table comes from immunoSEQ multiplex PCR, and its TCRdb copy is limited to in-frame clones, with some not included. The sample yields nearly 50,000 clones, about 75% seen once. Material: peripheral blood mononuclear cells (PBMCs), obtained before the fourth cycle of nivolumab. These receptors came from a human donor with classical Hodgkin lymphoma.

CDR3 sequence: CASSFSGPDTEAFF. The CDR3 region has the DNA TGTGCCAGCAGCTTTAGCGGGCCGGACACTGAAGCTTTCTTT. The V gene is TRBV11-2, the J gene TRBJ1-1; D is unresolved. Between the trimmed V and J ends, which lost 3 bases and 3 bases, there was a span of 11 bases. Germline CDR1 and CDR2: SGHAT and FQNNGV. This CDR3 comprises 14 residues.

The V and J genes are TRBV5-1 and TRBJ1-5, with D uncertain. The CDR3 covers 15 residues. Germline CDR1 reads SGHRS; CDR2 reads YFSETQ. With 4 bases removed from V and 2 bases from J, the gap between germline ends came to 13 bases. The CDR3 DNA sequence: TGCGCCAGCAGCGCGTCGGGTGGGCGCAATCAGCCCCAGCATTTT. Protein product: CASSASGGRNQPQHF.

This clone showed up many times. The chain couples TRBV29-1 to TRBJ1-5, with 7 bases fitting TRBD1. After removal of 6 bases from V and 7 bases from J, the junction contained 9 bases not matched to a gene. Germline CDR1 reads SQVTM; CDR2 reads ANQGSEA. This CDR3 has 13 residues. The CDR3, as DNA: TGCAGCGTGGCACAGGGGATGCGGCAGCCCCAGCATTTT. It specifies CSVAQGMRQPQHF.

The chain carries TRBV6-5 and TRBJ1-1; TRBD1 is a possible D gene (5 bases). Germline CDR1 is MNHEY and CDR2 is SVGAGI. V dropped 4 bases and J dropped 0 bases, with 12 bases sitting between them. The CDR3 is made up of 15 amino acids. The CDR3 nucleotides read TGTGCCAGCAGTTCCGGGGGACTGATGAACACTGAAGCTTTCTTT. Translated: CASSSGGLMNTEAFF.

The CDR3, as DNA: TGTGCCAGCAGCTTAGTTAGCGGATACTCCTACAATGAGCAGTTCTTC. This encodes CASSLVSGYSYNEQFF. The J gene is TRBJ2-1, the V gene TRBV11-3; D perhaps matches TRBD2 (6 bases). Germline V lookup: CDR1 SGHNT, CDR2 YENEEA. This CDR3 is 16 amino acids long. V was trimmed by 1 base and J by 0 bases, leaving 10 bases between them.

The genes are TRBV6-6 and TRBJ1-4; TRBD1 might be the D (6 bases). The CDR3 runs 15 residues. Trimming stripped 7 bases from V and 3 bases from J, with 15 bases between. Germline V gene sequence: CDR1 MNHNY, CDR2 SVGAGI (reference sequence). CDR3 in amino acids: CASKKRGGANEKLFF. CDR3 sequence (DNA): TGTGCCAGCAAGAAAAGGGGGGGGGCTAATGAAAAACTGTTTTTT.

This chain uses TRBV19 with TRBJ1-5, with 9 bases aligning to TRBD1. The CDR3 consists of 14 residues. V trimming: 6 bases; J trimming: 4 bases; junction bases outside the gene matches: 4. CDR1 and CDR2 (germline): LNHDA, SQIVND (reference sequence). The CDR3 nucleotides read TGTGCCAGTAGGGACAGGGGATTAAATCAGCCCCAGCATTTT. Its translation is CASRDRGLNQPQHF. Looking up the rest from reference TRBV19 and TRBJ1-5 gives the full variable domain: DGGITQSPKYLFRKEGQNVTLSCEQNLNHDAMYWYRQDPGQGLRLIYYSQIVNDFQKGDIAEGYSVSREKKESFPLTVTSAQKNPTAFYLCASRDRGLNQPQHFGDGTRLSIL.

The V gene is TRBV6-6, the J gene TRBJ2-5; 10 positions agree with TRBD2. The trim removed 4 bases at V and 0 bases at J, leaving 5 bases unmatched. Per the germline V gene, CDR1 is MNHNY and CDR2 is SVGAGI (reference sequence). CDR3 length: 16 amino acids. The CDR3 region is CASSLASGSYQETQYF. The CDR3 nucleotides read TGTGCCAGCAGTTTGGCTAGCGGGAGCTACCAAGAGACCCAGTACTTC.

The gene calls are TRBV7-3 and TRBJ2-1; 8 positions agree with TRBD2. This CDR3 is built from 16 residues. V was pared by 5 bases and J by 9 bases, with 15 bases of the junction left unmatched. Germline CDR1 is SGHTA and CDR2 is FQGTGA. The CDR3 spells CASSPQGYGRAGEQFF. The CDR3 nucleotides read TGTGCCAGCAGCCCACAGGGTTACGGGAGGGCCGGTGAGCAGTTCTTC. The variable domain in full, with the rest retrieved from reference TRBV7-3 and TRBJ2-1, is GAGVSQTPSNKVTEKGKYVELRCDPISGHTALYWYRQSLGQGPEFLIYFQGTGAADDSGLPNDRFFAVRPEGSVSTLKIQRTERGDSAVYLCASSPQGYGRAGEQFFGPGTRLTVL.

The V gene is TRBV27, the J gene TRBJ2-7; 9 positions match TRBD1. The CDR3 totals 16 residues. V lost 5 bases and J lost 4; bases outside the gene matches: 12. Germline values: CDR1 MNHEY, CDR2 SMNVEV (reference sequence). The CDR3 DNA reads as TGTGCCAGCAGTATACTCCCCGGGACAGGGTATTACGAGCAGTACTTC. Encoded protein: CASSILPGTGYYEQYF.

This rearrangement joins TRBV18 to TRBJ1-2; tentatively, D is TRBD1 (5 bases). CDR1 and CDR2 (germline): KGHSH, LQKENI. Trimming took 2 bases from V and 6 from J, leaving 19 bases between them. CDR3 length equals 16 residues. For the CDR3, the DNA is TGTGCCAGCTCACCAACTTCCGGCGGGGACGTCGATGGCTACACCTTC. This gives the protein CASSPTSGGDVDGYTF.

This clone is a singleton in its sample. The V gene is TRBV7-2, the J gene TRBJ2-7; D call uncertain. Trimming shortened V by 2 bases and J by 0 bases, and 8 bases separated the two germline ends. This CDR3 region has 14 residues. The germline CDR1 and CDR2 sequences are SGHTA and FQGNSA. The CDR3 DNA follows: TGTGCCAGCAGCTTAACAGATTTCTCCTACGAGCAGTACTTC. Translated, it gives CASSLTDFSYEQYF. The full variable domain, its missing parts supplied by reference TRBV7-2 and TRBJ2-7, is GAGVSQSPSNKVTEKGKDVELRCDPISGHTALYWYRQSLGQGLEFLIYFQGNSAPDKSGLPSDRFSAERTGGSVSTLTIQRTQQEDSAVYLCASSLTDFSYEQYFGPGTRLTVT.

This clone was counted between two and nine times. The chain recombines TRBV5-6 with TRBJ2-1; no clear D gene. CDR3 length equals 13 residues. The V end lost 5 bases, the J end lost 6 bases, and 12 bases lay between the germline ends. The germline gives CDR1 SGHDT, CDR2 YYEEEE. The CDR3 DNA sequence: TGTGCCAGCAGTTACTTCTCCGGCAATGAGCAGTTCTTC. Amino acids: CASSYFSGNEQFF.

V usage is TRBV2 and J usage is TRBJ2-7; the match to TRBD2 covers 11 bases. J lost 2 bases, V lost 8 bases, and 5 bases had no gene match. The CDR3 covers 14 residues. Germline loops: CDR1 SNHLY, CDR2 FYNNEI. CDR3 protein: CASRTSGSTYEQYF. The CDR3 DNA is TGTGCCAGCCGTACTAGCGGGAGTACCTACGAGCAGTACTTC.

The J gene is TRBJ2-7, the V gene TRBV10-3; D may be TRBD2 (6 bases). Trimming removed 6 bases from V and 0 bases from J, with 12 bases in between. From germline, CDR1 is ENHRY and CDR2 SYGVKD. The CDR3 length is 14 residues. CDR3 residues: CAIRLTRDSYEQYF. In nucleotides, the CDR3 is TGTGCCATCAGATTGACTAGGGACTCCTACGAGCAGTACTTC.

This clone was seen at least ten times. The chain couples TRBV7-6 to TRBJ2-7; D gene ambiguous. Germline CDR1 reads SGHVS; CDR2 reads FNYEAQ. V gave up 2 bases and J gave up 6 bases, with 8 bases separating them. The CDR3 extends over 12 amino acids. The CDR3 coding sequence is TGTGCCAGCAGCTTAACGAGGTCCGAGCAGTACTTC. Protein: CASSLTRSEQYF.

This chain uses TRBV2 with TRBJ2-1; 11 nucleotides align to TRBD2. With V trimmed by 6 bases and J by 2 bases, 3 bases remained unmatched. The CDR3 runs 15 residues. Germline lookup yields CDR1 SNHLY and CDR2 FYNNEI. The CDR3 region has the DNA TGTGCCAGCAGGGGACTAGCGGAGACCTACAATGAGCAGTTCTTC. Protein product: CASRGLAETYNEQFF.

J is TRBJ2-3 and V is TRBV2, with D tentatively TRBD1 (6 bases). The CDR3 extends over 13 amino acids. V lost 7 bases to trimming and J lost 8 bases, with 16 bases between them. Germline V CDR1 and CDR2: SNHLY, FYNNEI. The CDR3 sequence: CASIYRAPGTQYF. As DNA, the CDR3 is TGTGCCAGCATCTACAGGGCCCCGGGTACGCAGTATTTT. Full variable domain (remainder filled in from reference TRBV2 and TRBJ2-3): EPEVTQTPSHQVTQMGQEVILRCVPISNHLYFYWYRQILGQKVEFLVSFYNNEISEKSEIFDDQFSVERPDGSNFTLKIRSTKLEDSAMYFCASIYRAPGTQYFGPGTRLTVL.

This rearrangement joins TRBV19 to TRBJ2-2; 10 bases match TRBD1. The V gene's germline CDR1 is LNHDA and CDR2 SQIVND (reference sequence). V lost 6 bases, J lost 3 bases, and 7 bases stayed unmatched. The CDR3 consists of 16 residues. CDR3 residues: CASRRSGTGDTGELFF. In DNA form, the CDR3 reads TGTGCCAGTAGACGCTCCGGGACAGGGGACACCGGGGAGCTGTTTTTT.

The V and J genes are TRBV5-1 and TRBJ2-5; 8 bases are a match to TRBD2. CDR3 length: 14 residues. Germline V gene lookup returns CDR1 SGHRS and CDR2 YFSETQ. Losses at the gene ends were 5 bases for V and 5 bases for J; bases not matched to a gene: 8. This CDR3 reads CASRPAGVGETQYF. CDR3 nucleotides: TGCGCCAGCAGGCCAGCGGGAGTGGGGGAGACCCAGTACTTC.

This chain links TRBV28 with TRBJ1-3; TRBD1 matches at 8 bases. J gave up 2 bases and V 2 bases, and 8 bases lay outside the gene matches. Looked up from germline, CDR1 is MDHEN and CDR2 is SYDVKM. CDR3 length equals 17 residues. CDR3 in DNA: TGTGCCAGCAGTTTAGGTCCAGGGGGCATAGCTGGAAACACCATATATTTT. Amino acid sequence: CASSLGPGGIAGNTIYF. Using reference TRBV28 and TRBJ1-3 for the parts outside the CDR3, the full variable domain is DVKVTQSSRYLVKRTGEKVFLECVQDMDHENMFWYRQDPGLGLRLIYFSYDVKMKEKGDIPEGYSVSREKKERFSLILESASTNQTSMYLCASSLGPGGIAGNTIYFGEGSWLTVV.

V usage is TRBV9 and J usage is TRBJ2-1; 8 nucleotides match TRBD1. Per germline, CDR1 SGDLS and CDR2 YYNGEE. J lost 8 bases, V lost 3 bases, and 4 bases had no gene match. The CDR3 is 13 amino acids. CDR3 sequence: CASSATGDDEQFF. CDR3 nucleotides: TGTGCCAGCAGCGCGACAGGGGACGATGAGCAGTTCTTC.